Described below is a single TCR beta chain sequence and its context. Its antigen is still unknown. J gave up 10 bases and V 5 bases, and 16 bases lay outside the gene matches. The CDR3 covers 15 residues. Germline V gene sequence: CDR1 MDHEN, CDR2 SYDVKM. PCR primers comprised 60 Vbeta and 13 Jbeta primers. Generated by immunoSEQ multiplex PCR, the TCRdb table keeps only in-frame clones and is missing some. The sample shows about 190,000 clones, and roughly 6.7% sits with its ten largest clones. This sample is drawn from a study of cytomegalovirus exposure and HLA in healthy donors. Findings and limits, study-wide: Analyses of presence/absence relied on an assumption of roughly uniform sequencing depth across donors. What a later analysis reportedly showed was that an Asian-associated ancestry cluster had fewer N-insertions than the roughly 700-donor mean. Later on, an analysis found that several of the most significant clusters appeared to be linked to common viral pathogens, which included parvovirus B19.

Source material: PBMCs. This receptor was obtained from a man in his thirties or forties in good health and CMV-seronegative. The chain has TRBV28 and TRBJ1-2; TRBD1 aligns across 7 bases. The CDR3 is CASSELGTAPLTYTF. The CDR3 nucleotides read TGTGCCAGCAGTGAATTGGGGACAGCCCCTTTGACCTACACCTTC.